The sequence of this T cell receptor (beta chain) was determined in a study of T cells in Graves' hyperthyroidism and ophthalmopathy (dated by TCRdb to 2018 to 2020). Concerning the study at large: Peripheral blood samples were taken at the time of initial diagnosis, prior to any treatment. A discovery cohort of about 95 patients, approximately 45 with Graves' ophthalmopathy and over 55 with stable Graves' hyperthyroidism, was used to find distinguishing TCR V-J signatures. Prospective prediction of ophthalmopathy was tested in an independent validation cohort of fewer than 20 hyperthyroidism patients and 17 patients who later progressed to ophthalmopathy. TCR Vbeta CDR3 sequencing of 120 to 150 peripheral blood samples (under 45 ophthalmopathy, under 80 hyperthyroidism and approximately 17 progressor patients) is reported in the paper. After blood sampling, hyperthyroidism patients were treated with methimazole at a starting dose of 30 mg daily, and ophthalmopathy patients were treated with high-dose intravenous methylprednisolone. Thyroid tissue and blood T-cell repertoires from six Graves' hyperthyroidism patients were also compared in the study. The 100 or so discovery patients were divided at random into training and test sets in a 7:3 ratio.

Ophthalmopathy patients had moderately to severely active disease, Clinical Activity Score of at least 3, NOSPECS grade of at least 4, and duration under 3 months. Patients with uncontrolled infections, other autoimmune diseases, pregnancy or lactation were excluded. Diagnoses were based on clinical symptoms, serum thyroxine and TRAb, thyroid ultrasound and orbital computed tomography. PBMCs were isolated from about 10 ml of fresh peripheral blood by Ficoll-Paque density gradient centrifugation. Total RNA was extracted using Trizol reagent, and RNA quality was assessed on an Agilent 2100 Bioanalyzer. Sequences MGHRA (CDR1) and YSYEKL (CDR2) are obtained from the germline V gene. The CDR3 starts with the cysteine, ends with the phenylalanine, and has 16 residues. Just the 48-base CDR3 DNA is kept, in frame starting at base 1. The junction carries 11 bases between V and J, which are trimmed by 0 bases and 2 bases respectively.

Study-level results and caveats: Most expanded thyroid clonotypes (frequency above 0.001) were also detected in blood, a finding suggesting that blood repertoires may reflect thyroid immune responses. No statistical method was used to set the sample size in advance, and investigators knew the group allocation. A model built on a 13 V-J signature distinguished ophthalmopathy from stable hyperthyroidism, reaching around 87% sensitivity and 81.08% specificity in cross-validation and 80%/75% in testing. In validation, the model predicted progression to ophthalmopathy with 55% to 71% sensitivity and about 72% specificity, a median of 6.5 months before onset.

This clonotype was observed a few times. It has no known antigen specificity. No much larger clone exists at a distance of one base, and base qualities are not known. TCR beta CDR3 regions were amplified from RNA transcripts. The first round of RT-PCR for the TCR CDR3 was performed with the HTBI primer set and the Qiagen OneStep RT-PCR kit. A second multiplex PCR round built the libraries, followed by size selection and purification. Libraries were sequenced paired-end with 100 bp reads on an Illumina HiSeq2000. The study's own analysis went as follows. SOAPnuke was used to process the raw data, throwing out any read that contained adapters or uncalled bases, had a mean Phred below 15, or lacked an exact constant-primer or identifier match. COPE v1.2.5 was used to merge the high-quality paired reads, and each unique nucleotide sequence was defined as a clonotype. Clonotypes were aligned to IMGT TRBV, TRBD and TRBJ reference segments using MiTCR v1.1. The analysis was restricted to V-J combinations with a frequency above 0.0001, which together covered just over 98% of the repertoires. A TCS score was defined as the ratio between F50 (clonal expansion) and ExV (chaos), using BLOSUM62-based TCRdist between CDR3 peptides within each V-J. Welch's t-statistics and random forest reduced 450 to 600 V-J features to 13, which were used in a naive Bayes classifier (R e1071). Starting from the raw public reads, TCRdb applied fastp trimming at Q25, assembled clones with MiXCR and retained in-frame beta chains. Rows with one shared CDR3 protein collapse into an entry with the most common genes and DNA. None of the V and J calls come from the authors' own analysis; TCRdb made them. The sample table holds about 400,000 distinct CDR3 sequences, of which roughly an eighth were seen once. The top ten hold 25% to 30% of the sample.

The receptor chain draws on TRBV4-1 and TRBJ1-3; the D gene is unclear. The source is a man aged 50 or older with Graves' ophthalmopathy. Sequenced: blood. The CDR3 sequence is CASSQEGRQTGNTIYF. The DNA sequence reads TGCGCCAGCAGCCAAGAGGGCAGGCAGACTGGAAACACCATATATTTT.